The present TCR beta chain was sequenced within a study of blood T cell repertoires in COVID-19. The overall study: There were acute and convalescent COVID-19 samples, and they came from the United States, Italy and Spain.

Sequenced by immunoSEQ multiplex PCR; TCRdb stores in-frame clones only, minus some. Here the sample spans 100,000 to 150,000 clones, nearly 70% being singletons. This CDR3 is built from 16 residues. CDR1 is SEHNR, CDR2 FQNEAQ, per germline (reference sequence). The V end was cut by 1 base, the J end by 8 bases, with 15 bases between. Material: peripheral blood. This receptor was taken from a woman in her 70s with acute or convalescent COVID-19. This chain links TRBV7-9 with TRBJ1-6; no reliable D call. The CDR3 loop is CASSLELGGGDSPLHF. CDR3 DNA sequence: TGTGCCAGCAGCTTAGAACTAGGAGGCGGTGATTCACCCCTCCACTTT.